Listed here are 4 T cell receptor beta chains from one sample, sequenced in a study of cytomegalovirus exposure and HLA in healthy donors. Both 60 Vbeta primers and 13 Jbeta primers went into the PCR. The protocol was immunoSEQ multiplex PCR, while the TCRdb copy is restricted to in-frame clones and leaves out a portion. Of 150,000 or so clones in the sample, around 78% were seen once. Sequences were obtained from PBMCs. The receptor source for this set is a man aged 35 to 55 in good health and CMV-seronegative.

V and J are TRBV30 and TRBJ2-7; D remains unclear. Germline V gene data show CDR1 as GTSNPN and CDR2 as SVGIG (reference sequence). The V and J ends lost 0 bases and 3 bases respectively, with 3 bases between them. The CDR3 extends over 11 amino acids. In nucleotides, the CDR3 is TGTGCCTGGAGTGTACTCTACGAGCAGTACTTC. Protein product: CAWSVLYEQYF.

This clone was observed a few times. The chain uses TRBV4-2 and TRBJ2-7; tentative D call: TRBD2 (6 bases). The germline gives CDR1 LGHNA, CDR2 YNFKEQ. Trimming removed 3 bases at V and 1 base at J, with 10 bases between. The CDR3 is made up of 14 amino acids. CDR3 residues: CASSQGGLSYEQYF. As DNA, the CDR3 is TGTGCCAGCAGCCAGGGGGGACTGTCCTACGAGCAGTACTTC.

This rearrangement joins TRBV30 to TRBJ2-3, with D tentatively TRBD2 (5 bases). Germline lookup yields CDR1 GTSNPN and CDR2 SVGIG (reference sequence). This CDR3 comprises 13 residues. The V end lost 0 bases, the J end lost 2 bases, and 6 bases lay between the germline ends. Here the CDR3 reads CAWSVGLTDTQYF. The DNA for the CDR3 is TGTGCCTGGAGTGTAGGACTCACAGATACGCAGTATTTT. The full variable domain, rest sourced from reference TRBV30 and TRBJ2-3, is SQTIHQWPATLVQPVGSPLSLECTVEGTSNPNLYWYRQAAGRGLQLLFYSVGIGQISSEVPQNLSASRPQDRQFILSSKKLLLSDSGFYLCAWSVGLTDTQYFGPGTRLTVL.

V is TRBV5-1 and J is TRBJ2-7; 7 nucleotides agree with TRBD2. The germline V gene has CDR1 SGHRS and CDR2 YFSETQ. V lost 0 bases, J lost 9 bases, and 12 bases stayed unmatched. This CDR3 has 15 amino acids. The CDR3 coding sequence is TGCGCCAGCAGCTTGGATCGGGGGACTACCGGAGGGCAGTACTTC. It yields the protein CASSLDRGTTGGQYF.